Listed here are 17 T cell receptor beta chains from one sample, sequenced in a study of ipilimumab plus nivolumab after autologous stem cell transplantation. Profiling relied on immunoSEQ multiplex PCR, and the TCRdb table lists in-frame clones only, not all of them. The sample yields tens of thousands of clones, under 85% seen once. The input for sequencing was PBMCs, taken in a trial of ipilimumab plus nivolumab as post-transplant consolidation. Every receptor here comes from a male donor with diffuse large B-cell lymphoma.

V and J are TRBV11-2 and TRBJ2-7; a possible D gene is TRBD2 (5 bases). Germline lookup yields CDR1 SGHAT and CDR2 FQNNGV. The CDR3 runs 13 residues. Trimming pared 3 bases from V and 5 bases from J, leaving 11 bases between. The CDR3 loop reads CASSFTSFNEQYF. The CDR3 DNA follows: TGTGCCAGCAGCTTCACTAGTTTCAACGAGCAGTACTTC.

The rearrangement joins TRBV6-6 to TRBJ1-2; possibly TRBD1 for D (5 bases). CDR1 and CDR2 from the germline V gene are MNHNY and SVGAGI (reference sequence). The CDR3 spans 16 residues. The V and J ends lost 6 bases and 7 bases respectively, with 24 bases between them. CDR3 sequence (DNA): TGTGCCAGCAGCGCTTTGACAGACCTTCCCAGGGTTGGCTACACCTTC. Its protein is CASSALTDLPRVGYTF.

The table lists this clone with a few counts. V usage is TRBV7-9 and J usage is TRBJ2-3; no definite D call. Looked up from germline, CDR1 is SEHNR and CDR2 is FQNEAQ (reference sequence). This CDR3 is built from 12 residues. V was shortened by 3 bases and J by 0 bases, with 1 base between the two germline ends. The CDR3 spells CASSFSTDTQYF. For the CDR3, the DNA is TGTGCCAGCAGCTTTAGCACAGATACGCAGTATTTT. Full variable domain (rest looked up from reference TRBV7-9 and TRBJ2-3): DTGVSQNPRHKITKRGQNVTFRCDPISEHNRLYWYRQTLGQGPEFLTYFQNEAQLEKSRLLSDRFSAERPKGSFSTLEIQRTEQGDSAMYLCASSFSTDTQYFGPGTRLTVL.

The genes are TRBV7-6 and TRBJ2-7; 16 bases match TRBD2. Germline trimming cut 0 bases from V and 6 bases from J; bases unmatched to any gene: 11. This CDR3 spans 19 amino acids. Germline lookup yields CDR1 SGHVS and CDR2 FNYEAQ. The CDR3 DNA sequence: TGTGCCAGCAGCTTAGCTCCGTTCGGGACTAGCGGGGGGGCCGGCGAGCAGTACTTC. Its translation is CASSLAPFGTSGGAGEQYF. The complete variable domain, with remaining parts taken from reference TRBV7-6 and TRBJ2-7, reads GAGVSQSPRYKVTKRGQDVALRCDPISGHVSLYWYRQALGQGPEFLTYFNYEAQQDKSGLPNDRFSAERPEGSISTLTIQRTEQRDSAMYRCASSLAPFGTSGGAGEQYFGPGTRLTVT.

The chain employs TRBV5-1 and TRBJ1-2; 7 bases match TRBD1. The junction had 4 bases not matched to a gene; V was cut back by 3 bases and J by 2 bases. Germline V gene lookup returns CDR1 SGHRS and CDR2 YFSETQ. This CDR3 is built from 14 residues. This CDR3 is CASSSSDRNYGYTF. CDR3 DNA: TGCGCCAGCAGCTCATCGGACAGGAACTATGGCTACACCTTC.

This rearrangement joins TRBV6-1 to TRBJ1-2, with D possibly matching TRBD1 (5 bases). This CDR3 is built from 15 residues. CDR1 is MNHNS and CDR2 is SASEGT in the germline V gene. V shed 0 bases and J shed 8 bases, with 16 bases lying between them. CDR3 sequence reads: CASSEAGRGESGYTF. CDR3 in DNA: TGTGCCAGCAGTGAAGCGGGGCGGGGTGAGTCGGGCTACACCTTC.

V usage is TRBV15 and J usage is TRBJ2-5, with a weak D call TRBD2 (5 bases). V was cut by 0 bases and J by 1 base, with 12 bases left in between. Germline V CDR1 and CDR2: LNHNV, YYDKDF (reference sequence). The CDR3 sequence is 16 residues long. The CDR3 loop reads CATSREKGAGQETQYF. CDR3 nucleotide sequence: TGTGCCACCAGCAGAGAAAAGGGAGCAGGCCAAGAGACCCAGTACTTC.

The chain links TRBV19 to TRBJ1-6; D is ambiguous. Germline CDR1 and CDR2: LNHDA and SQIVND (reference sequence). V lost 4 bases and J lost 12, with 13 bases in between. This CDR3 has 13 residues. CDR3 in amino acids: CASSTGELLPLHF. CDR3 sequence (DNA): TGTGCCAGTAGTACTGGGGAACTTCTACCCCTCCACTTT.

V is TRBV4-1 and J is TRBJ2-5, with TRBD1 identical over 9 bases. The germline CDR1 and CDR2 sequences are MGHRA and YSYEKL. Trimming took 0 bases from V and 11 from J; bases not matched to a gene: 19. CDR3 length equals 18 residues. Here the CDR3 DNA reads TGCGCCAGCAGCCAAGATGGCCGAGACAGGGGGACACGGAGGGAGCAGTACTTC. Translated: CASSQDGRDRGTRREQYF.

The chain is built from TRBV29-1 and TRBJ2-1, with 10 bases aligning to TRBD1. The V segment lost 7 bases and the J segment 9 bases; nucleotides outside the gene matches: 15. Germline V gene data show CDR1 as SQVTM and CDR2 as ANQGSEA. This CDR3 is 15 amino acids long. CDR3 bases: TGCAGCGCCCCCCGGGACAGGGGACATGTCGGTGAGCAGTTCTTC. Amino acid sequence: CSAPRDRGHVGEQFF.

The rearrangement links TRBV2 to TRBJ1-4, with 9 bases that match TRBD1. The junction had 5 bases not matched to a gene; V was cut back by 5 bases and J by 7 bases. This CDR3 is 14 amino acids long. Looked up from germline, CDR1 is SNHLY and CDR2 is FYNNEI. CDR3 sequence (DNA): TGTGCCAGCAGTATACAGGGGGCGGCTGAAAAACTGTTTTTT. Protein product: CASSIQGAAEKLFF. The whole variable domain, remainder taken from reference TRBV2 and TRBJ1-4, is EPEVTQTPSHQVTQMGQEVILRCVPISNHLYFYWYRQILGQKVEFLVSFYNNEISEKSEIFDDQFSVERPDGSNFTLKIRSTKLEDSAMYFCASSIQGAAEKLFFGSGTQLSVL.

The table lists this clone with many counts. The CDR3 sequence is CASYSPRQGSYEQYF. CDR3 coding DNA: TGTGCCAGCTACTCACCCCGGCAGGGCTCCTACGAGCAGTACTTC. V usage is TRBV27 and J usage is TRBJ2-7, with a tentative D call TRBD1 (5 bases). V lost 8 bases to trimming and J lost 0 bases, with 17 bases between them. This CDR3 is 15 amino acids long. In germline, CDR1 is MNHEY, CDR2 SMNVEV (reference sequence).

The genes are TRBV25-1 and TRBJ1-2; 7 nucleotides match TRBD1. The CDR3 consists of 14 residues. The germline V gene has CDR1 MGHDK and CDR2 SYGVNS. Trimming removed 4 bases from V and 8 bases from J; junction bases left unmatched: 10. CDR3 sequence: CASSALGQSEGYTF. The CDR3 nucleotides read TGTGCCAGCAGTGCTCTGGGACAGTCGGAGGGCTACACCTTC.

DNA of the CDR3: TGCGCCAGCAGCTCGACTAGCGGGGGGACAGATACGCAGTATTTT. As protein: CASSSTSGGTDTQYF. The V gene is TRBV5-1, the J gene TRBJ2-3; 13 nucleotides agree with TRBD2. The CDR3 is 15 amino acids. Per germline, CDR1 SGHRS and CDR2 YFSETQ. Unmatched junction bases numbered 1, after V lost 3 bases and J lost 3 bases.

V usage is TRBV7-6 and J usage is TRBJ1-6; D gene ambiguous. Trimming left V 1 base short and J 4 bases short, with 2 bases between. The CDR3 is 13 residues long. The germline V gene encodes CDR1 SGHVS and CDR2 FNYEAQ. The CDR3 DNA reads TGTGCCAGCAGCTTAGGGTATAATTCACCCCTCCACTTT. The encoded protein is CASSLGYNSPLHF.

V and J are TRBV6-5 and TRBJ1-2; the match to TRBD1 covers 11 bases. The germline V gene has CDR1 MNHEY and CDR2 SVGAGI. The CDR3 length is 16 residues. The trim removed 2 bases at V and 4 bases at J, leaving 6 bases unmatched. CDR3 amino acids: CASSYRRTGGGYGYTF. The CDR3 coding sequence is TGTGCCAGCAGTTACCGTAGGACAGGGGGCGGCTATGGCTACACCTTC.

With regard to this clone: Because the CDR3's place on the DNA is in doubt, the DNA is left out and the CDR3 is given as listed by TCRdb. The chain has TRBV5-4 and TRBJ2-2. Germline V gene sequence: CDR1 SGHNT, CDR2 YYREEE (reference sequence). The length of the CDR3 is 17 amino acids, counting both ends. CDR3 sequence: CASSLFGPGPPPGELFF.